A single sample gave rise to the 25 T cell receptor beta chains below, sequenced in a study of blood T cell repertoires in COVID-19. Measured with immunoSEQ multiplex PCR; TCRdb has only the in-frame clones, and not every one. The sample lists some 390,000 clones, approximately 86% occurring once. Sequencing used peripheral blood. Every receptor here comes from a human donor in a cohort sampled during active COVID-19.

This clone has only a few counts. The rearrangement links TRBV7-9 to TRBJ2-5, with D unclear. Looked up from germline, CDR1 is SEHNR and CDR2 is FQNEAQ (reference sequence). This CDR3 has 15 residues. Trimming removed 1 base from V and 3 bases from J, with 12 bases in between. CDR3 in DNA: TGTGCCAGCAGCTTAGTGGGCAGTCCGGAAGAGACCCAGTACTTC. This codes for CASSLVGSPEETQYF.

The chain couples TRBV7-8 to TRBJ1-6; 9 nucleotides line up with TRBD1. The V segment lost 5 bases and the J segment 7 bases; nucleotides outside the gene matches: 9. The CDR3 extends over 16 amino acids. Per the germline V gene, CDR1 is SGHVS and CDR2 is FQNEAQ. Here the CDR3 DNA reads TGTGCCAGCAGCGTCCCGGGACAGGGACCAAATTCACCCCTCCACTTT. As protein: CASSVPGQGPNSPLHF.

The count of this clone is one. This sequence joins TRBV25-1 and TRBJ1-2; 8 nucleotides match TRBD1. V trimming: 9 bases; J trimming: 4 bases; junction bases outside the gene matches: 7. Germline assignment: CDR1 MGHDK and CDR2 SYGVNS. This CDR3 comprises 13 residues. CDR3 protein: CASTRQGSYGYTF. CDR3 nucleotide sequence: TGTGCCAGTACGCGACAGGGGAGCTATGGCTACACCTTC.

The chain links TRBV2 to TRBJ2-7; D possibly corresponds to TRBD1 (6 bases). CDR1 is SNHLY, CDR2 FYNNEI, per germline. Trimming pared 6 bases from V and 5 bases from J, leaving 38 bases between. CDR3 length equals 21 residues. CDR3 bases: TGTGCCAGCAGCCAGGACAGAAATTCAGCTGTAGGCTGGAAGGTGTCGAACGAGCAGTACTTC. Translated, it gives CASSQDRNSAVGWKVSNEQYF.

In the case of this clone: This specimen includes other DNA sequences encoding the same CDR3. The J gene is TRBJ1-5, the V gene TRBV5-1, with D possibly being TRBD1 (5 bases). The CDR3 contains 15 residues. Germline values: CDR1 SGHRS, CDR2 YFSETQ. Trimming took 2 bases from V and 4 from J, leaving 13 bases between them. As DNA, the CDR3 is TGCGCCAGCAGCTTAGCGGGGCAGGGTAATCAGCCCCAGCATTTT. Translation gives CASSLAGQGNQPQHF.

The chain couples TRBV11-2 to TRBJ2-5; 11 nucleotides line up with TRBD2. The V and J ends lost 5 bases and 5 bases, in that order; junction bases with no gene match: 13. The CDR3 loop spans 17 amino acids. CDR1 SGHAT and CDR2 FQNNGV come from the germline V gene. CDR3 bases: TGTGCCAGCAGCCCCTCCGTACTAGCGGGGGTCAGGGAGACCCAGTACTTC. This sequence encodes CASSPSVLAGVRETQYF.

V is TRBV30 and J is TRBJ2-7; D is ambiguous. The CDR3 has 14 residues. Germline CDR1 and CDR2: GTSNPN and SVGIG (reference sequence). Trimming removed 0 bases at V and 0 bases at J, with 9 bases between. The CDR3 DNA is TGTGCCTGGAGTGTTGGCAGGCCCTCCTACGAGCAGTACTTC. Translated, it gives CAWSVGRPSYEQYF.

This clone was seen a single time. The chain joins TRBV5-5 to TRBJ1-4, with 8 positions matching TRBD1. CDR1 SGHKS and CDR2 YYEKEE come from the germline V gene (reference sequence). Trimming removed 4 bases from V and 4 bases from J; junction bases left unmatched: 6. This CDR3 spans 15 amino acids. The DNA for the CDR3 is TGTGCCAGCAGCCCCTCGACAGGGGTTAATGAAAAACTGTTTTTT. Translated, it gives CASSPSTGVNEKLFF.

The table lists this clone with a count of one. The V call is TRBV6-6, the J call TRBJ2-7; 9 positions match TRBD2. Germline V CDR1 and CDR2: MNHNY, SVGAGI (reference sequence). The ends lost 10 bases at V and 6 bases at J; junction bases unmatched: 10. The CDR3 totals 13 residues. CDR3 nucleotides: TGTGCCACCCTTGACCCAGCGGGAGGCGAGCAGTACTTC. Translated: CATLDPAGGEQYF.

The CDR3 protein is CASIGLAGNNEQFF. The CDR3 coding sequence is TGTGCCAGCATCGGACTAGCGGGGAACAATGAGCAGTTCTTC. V is TRBV2 and J is TRBJ2-1; 12 bases are shared with TRBD2. Germline-derived CDR1 and CDR2 are SNHLY and FYNNEI. The CDR3 consists of 14 residues. Losses at the gene ends were 7 bases for V and 5 bases for J; bases not matched to a gene: 3.

There are many counts of this clone. This rearrangement joins TRBV19 to TRBJ1-2; D is possibly TRBD1 (5 bases). CDR1 and CDR2 (germline): LNHDA, SQIVND (reference sequence). The CDR3 has 19 residues. V lost 3 bases and J lost 3, with 26 bases in between. The CDR3: CASSILNIEDSPSYYGYTF. In nucleotides, the CDR3 is TGTGCCAGTAGTATTCTTAATATCGAAGACAGCCCTTCGTACTATGGCTACACCTTC. Supplemented by reference TRBV19 and TRBJ1-2, the full variable domain reads DGGITQSPKYLFRKEGQNVTLSCEQNLNHDAMYWYRQDPGQGLRLIYYSQIVNDFQKGDIAEGYSVSREKKESFPLTVTSAQKNPTAFYLCASSILNIEDSPSYYGYTFGSGTRLTVV.

The chain carries TRBV5-1 and TRBJ1-2; TRBD1 is a possible D gene (5 bases). Between the trimmed V and J ends, which lost 5 bases and 4 bases, there was a span of 12 bases. This CDR3 is 13 amino acids long. Per germline, CDR1 SGHRS and CDR2 YFSETQ. DNA of the CDR3: TGCGCCAGCAGGGAAGGGGCTGGCTATGGCTACACCTTC. The encoded protein is CASREGAGYGYTF.

V gene TRBV6-5 combines with J gene TRBJ2-7, with 7 bases identical to TRBD1. This CDR3 contains 15 residues. Germline CDR1 reads MNHEY; CDR2 reads SVGAGI. V gave up 5 bases and J gave up 12 bases; unmatched junction bases: 19. The CDR3 sequence is CASSTDGQAFLIPYF. The CDR3 DNA reads TGTGCCAGCAGTACAGACGGACAGGCTTTTTTGATTCCGTACTTC.

This rearrangement joins TRBV3-1 (or the pseudogene TRBV3-2) to TRBJ2-2, with a possible D match to TRBD1 (5 bases). This CDR3 has 11 residues. The germline V gene has CDR1 LGHDT and CDR2 YNNKEL (reference sequence). V shed 7 bases and J shed 5 bases, with 5 bases lying between them. CDR3 nucleotides: TGTGCCAGCAAGGGGACCGGGGAGCTGTTTTTT. It yields the protein CASKGTGELFF.

This CDR3 reads CASKGLAGEVGELFF. CDR3 sequence (DNA): TGTGCCAGCAAAGGACTAGCGGGAGAGGTCGGGGAGCTGTTTTTT. The V gene is TRBV2, the J gene TRBJ2-2; 13 bases agree with TRBD2. The CDR3 loop spans 15 amino acids. Per germline, CDR1 SNHLY and CDR2 FYNNEI. V lost 7 bases, J lost 7 bases, and 6 bases stayed unmatched.

The chain combines TRBV19 with TRBJ1-6, with D possibly TRBD1 on 6 matching bases. Trimming took off 9 bases at V and 6 bases at J, with 18 bases between the two ends. The CDR3 extends over 15 amino acids. Germline values: CDR1 LNHDA, CDR2 SQIVND (reference sequence). Here the CDR3 reads CASLPPGESNSPLHF. The CDR3 nucleotides read TGTGCCAGCCTCCCCCCAGGGGAGAGTAATTCACCCCTCCACTTT.

CDR3 residues: CASSQSTGLSYNEQFF. CDR3 DNA: TGTGCCAGCAGCCAATCGACAGGGTTGAGCTACAATGAGCAGTTCTTC. The chain links TRBV5-6 to TRBJ2-1, with 7 nucleotides matching TRBD1. The V segment lost 4 bases and the J segment 3 bases; nucleotides outside the gene matches: 10. The CDR3 is 16 amino acids. Germline values: CDR1 SGHDT, CDR2 YYEEEE. Full variable domain (remainder filled in from reference TRBV5-6 and TRBJ2-1): DAGVTQSPTHLIKTRGQQVTLRCSPKSGHDTVSWYQQALGQGPQFIFQYYEEEERQRGNFPDRFSGHQFPNYSSELNVNALLLGDSALYLCASSQSTGLSYNEQFFGPGTRLTVL.

This chain links TRBV19 with TRBJ1-2; 9 nucleotides align to TRBD1. The CDR3 extends over 18 amino acids. Germline CDR1 reads LNHDA; CDR2 reads SQIVND (reference sequence). V was pared by 2 bases and J by 8 bases, with 18 bases of the junction left unmatched. In nucleotides, the CDR3 is TGTGCCAGTAGTATAAAATGGAGGGGACAGGGCCCGGGGAGCGGCTACACCTTC. Residues: CASSIKWRGQGPGSGYTF.

This clone was seen a handful of times. J is TRBJ2-7 and V is TRBV6-5; 7 nucleotides match TRBD1. The CDR3 extends over 14 amino acids. J was trimmed by 0 bases and V by 6 bases; bases with no gene match: 5. The V gene's germline CDR1 is MNHEY and CDR2 SVGAGI. In DNA form, the CDR3 reads TGTGCCAGCAGGACAGGGCTAAGCTCCTACGAGCAGTACTTC. Translated, it gives CASRTGLSSYEQYF.

The chain joins TRBV7-6 to TRBJ2-7; D is perhaps TRBD1 (7 bases). Germline CDR1 reads SGHVS; CDR2 reads FNYEAQ. Between the trimmed V and J ends, which lost 0 bases and 2 bases, there was a span of 14 bases. The CDR3 is made up of 16 amino acids. The CDR3 DNA reads TGTGCCAGCAGCTTAGCGAGCGACAGGGAGGCCTACGAGCAGTACTTC. Translation gives CASSLASDREAYEQYF.

V is TRBV28 and J is TRBJ2-3; 10 nucleotides agree with TRBD2. Germline lookup yields CDR1 MDHEN and CDR2 SYDVKM. V trimming: 2 bases; J trimming: 2 bases; junction bases outside the gene matches: 4. The CDR3 contains 16 residues. DNA of the CDR3: TGTGCCAGCAGTTTAGCGACTAGCGGGCACACAGATACGCAGTATTTT. Translation: CASSLATSGHTDTQYF.

V and J are TRBV6-5 and TRBJ2-7, with a tentative D call TRBD2 (6 bases). CDR1 is MNHEY, CDR2 SVGAGI, per germline. The V and J ends lost 5 bases and 5 bases respectively, with 16 bases between them. The CDR3 runs 14 residues. The DNA of the CDR3 is TGTGCCAGCAGTACGGCAGGGACTTGGGACGAGCAGTACTTC. Residues: CASSTAGTWDEQYF.

The rearrangement uses TRBV29-1 and TRBJ2-1, with D possibly matching TRBD1 (7 bases). Germline V gene data show CDR1 as SQVTM and CDR2 as ANQGSEA. Deletions cut 3 bases from V and 4 bases from J, with 16 bases between. The CDR3 runs to 15 residues. The CDR3 loop reads CSVDGGGTVYNEQFF. The DNA for the CDR3 is TGCAGCGTTGACGGAGGGGGGACAGTATACAATGAGCAGTTCTTC.

The rearrangement links TRBV5-1 to TRBJ2-1; the D is unclear. The CDR3 loop spans 14 amino acids. The ends were cut back, 4 bases at V and 4 bases at J, with 12 bases in the middle. Germline V CDR1 and CDR2: SGHRS, YFSETQ. The CDR3 is CASSRPWAYNEQFF. The CDR3 DNA reads as TGCGCCAGCAGCAGACCTTGGGCTTACAATGAGCAGTTCTTC.

The chain carries TRBV7-9 and TRBJ1-2, with D hard to call. Looked up from germline, CDR1 is SEHNR and CDR2 is FQNEAQ (reference sequence). V lost 4 bases to trimming and J lost 4 bases, with 19 bases between them. CDR3 size: 16 residues. CDR3 nucleotides: TGTGCCAGCAGCTCGACTGTCAACGGAGGTCCCTATGGCTACACCTTC. Its protein is CASSSTVNGGPYGYTF.